This passage covers 9 T cell receptor beta chains from one sample sequenced in a study of regulatory T cells in long-lasting Graves disease. With iRepertoire HTBI primers and Arm-PCR of CDR3 regions, TCR beta libraries were built. TCRdb re-called the multiplex PCR reads with MiXCR, one entry per CDR3 protein. Here the sample spans some 250,000 distinct CDR3 sequences, about 20% being singletons. As for time point: newly diagnosed GD, antithyroid drugs for less than 3 months. PBMC RNA was the source of the TCR library. These data also featured in a second study, about T cells in Graves' hyperthyroidism and ophthalmopathy.

The sample consisted of peripheral blood mononuclear cells (PBMCs), taken at new diagnosis, from a patient treated with antithyroid drugs. These receptors were taken from a woman in her 30s with Graves disease.

Many counts were recorded for this clonotype. V is TRBV7-2 and J is TRBJ2-1; no definite D call. Germline assignment: CDR1 SGHTA and CDR2 FQGNSA. This CDR3 comprises 15 residues. V lost 5 bases, J lost 0 bases, and 11 bases lay in between. The CDR3 DNA follows: TGTGCCAGCAGCCGAACAGCGAGCTCCTACAATGAGCAGTTCTTC. It codes for CASSRTASSYNEQFF.

There are many counts of this clonotype. This chain connects TRBV3-1 to TRBJ1-4; D gene ambiguous. Trimming left V 4 bases short and J 5 bases short, with 14 bases between. CDR1 is LGHDT, CDR2 YNNKEL, per germline (reference sequence). The CDR3 runs 15 residues. The CDR3 loop reads CASSLGGGGNEKLFF. The CDR3 DNA is TGTGCCAGCAGCCTAGGAGGAGGTGGAAATGAAAAACTGTTTTTT.

A remark on this clonotype: It is likely a read error, because the conserved phenylalanine at the end of the CDR3 is missing. The DNA for the CDR3 is TGCGCCAGCAGCTTGTATCCAGGGGATGGGGAGACCCAGTACTTG. This translates into CASSLYPGDGETQYL. This chain joins TRBV5-1 and TRBJ2-5; a possible D gene is TRBD1 (6 bases). Deletions cut 1 base from V and 5 bases from J, with 15 bases between. This CDR3 is 15 amino acids long. The V gene's germline CDR1 is SGHRS and CDR2 YFSETQ.

This clonotype was seen at least ten times. This chain uses TRBV4-2 with TRBJ1-4, with TRBD1 matching 8 bases. The CDR3 sequence is 19 residues long. Germline CDR1 and CDR2: LGHNA and YNFKEQ. The V segment lost 0 bases and the J segment 10 bases; nucleotides outside the gene matches: 19. The CDR3 sequence: CASSQDDRGGRENTGKLFF. In DNA, the CDR3 is TGTGCCAGCAGCCAAGATGACAGGGGTGGTCGGGAAAACACCGGAAAACTGTTTTTT.

This clonotype has at least ten counts. The rearrangement joins TRBV9 to TRBJ1-1; D perhaps matches TRBD1 (5 bases). The length of the CDR3 is 14 residues. CDR1 and CDR2 from the germline V gene are SGDLS and YYNGEE. Trimming left V 4 bases short and J 5 bases short, with 15 bases between. CDR3 in amino acids: CASSPGTEPTEAFF. Written as DNA, the CDR3 is TGTGCCAGCAGCCCAGGGACGGAGCCGACTGAAGCTTTCTTT.

This clonotype has just a few counts. A clone one base away is much larger, so this may be a read error. V usage is TRBV5-5 and J usage is TRBJ2-1, with D perhaps TRBD2 (6 bases). Germline CDR1 reads SGHKS; CDR2 reads YYEKEE (reference sequence). The CDR3 is 17 amino acids. CDR3 protein: CASSFFSLAAVYNGQFF. DNA of the CDR3: TGTGCCAGCAGCTTCTTTTCACTAGCCGCGGTTTACAATGGGCAGTTCTTC.

Ten or more counts support this clonotype. V and J are TRBV19 and TRBJ1-1; D may be TRBD1 (6 bases). The length of the CDR3 is 15 residues. Germline-derived CDR1 and CDR2 are LNHDA and SQIVND (reference sequence). V lost 10 bases and J lost 2, with 20 bases in between. The CDR3 protein is CATLDPRGLNTEAFF. The CDR3 region has the DNA TGTGCCACCCTAGATCCCAGGGGCCTTAACACTGAAGCTTTCTTT.

This clonotype has at least ten counts. V usage is TRBV27 and J usage is TRBJ1-5; TRBD1 matches 8 bases. The germline V gene encodes CDR1 MNHEY and CDR2 SMNVEV (reference sequence). V lost 5 bases and J lost 6; bases outside the gene matches: 3. The CDR3 loop spans 13 amino acids. The chain's CDR3 is CASSPGGSQPQHF. The CDR3, as DNA: TGTGCCAGCAGTCCAGGGGGCTCTCAGCCCCAGCATTTT.

This clonotype was counted many times. The junction does not match germline at one end; this may be a read error. The gene calls are TRBV7-7 and TRBJ1-1, with TRBD1 as a possible D gene (5 bases). This CDR3 is built from 13 residues. The V gene's germline CDR1 is SSHAT and CDR2 FNYEAQ (reference sequence). This CDR3 reads CASSPDGGERAFF. For the CDR3, the DNA is TGTGCTAGCAGCCCGGACGGGGGAGAGCGAGCTTTCTTT.